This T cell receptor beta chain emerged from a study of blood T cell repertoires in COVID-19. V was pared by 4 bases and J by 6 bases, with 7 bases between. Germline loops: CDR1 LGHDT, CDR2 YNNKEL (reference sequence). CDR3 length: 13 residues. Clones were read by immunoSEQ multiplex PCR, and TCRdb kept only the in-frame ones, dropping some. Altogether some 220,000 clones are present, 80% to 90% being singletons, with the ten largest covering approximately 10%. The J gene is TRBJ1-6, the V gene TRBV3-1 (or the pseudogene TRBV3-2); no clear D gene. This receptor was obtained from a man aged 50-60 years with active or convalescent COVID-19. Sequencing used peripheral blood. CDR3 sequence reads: CASSLLINSPLHF. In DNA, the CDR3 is TGTGCCAGCAGCCTACTTATTAATTCACCCCTCCACTTT.